The next 21 T cell receptor beta chains were all read from a single sample in a study of CD8 T cells in Susac syndrome. RNA amounts of roughly 0.5 to 1 ug underwent reverse transcription with random hexamers. TCRdb processed the immunoSEQ multiplex PCR reads anew with MiXCR; each CDR3 protein has one entry. This table has more than 100,000 distinct CDR3 sequences, around 96% appearing once. Sample: CD4+ T cells from PBMCs. Receptors were obtained from a human donor with Susac syndrome.

This CDR3 reads CASSSRLATGYEQYF. The DNA for the CDR3 is TGTGCCAGCAGCTCTAGACTAGCGACGGGGTACGAGCAGTACTTC. This sequence joins TRBV7-2 and TRBJ2-7, with 8 positions matching TRBD2. Germline CDR1 SGHTA, CDR2 FQGNSA. The CDR3 is made up of 15 amino acids. Losses at the gene ends were 4 bases for V and 4 bases for J; bases not matched to a gene: 9.

The chain uses TRBV7-2 and TRBJ2-5, with TRBD2 identical over 7 bases. The V segment lost 1 base and the J segment 5 bases; nucleotides outside the gene matches: 7. Germline V gene data show CDR1 as SGHTA and CDR2 as FQGNSA. The CDR3 contains 15 residues. The CDR3 sequence: CASSLGGRGLETQYF. The DNA of the CDR3 is TGTGCCAGCAGCTTAGGGGGGAGGGGCCTGGAGACCCAGTACTTC.

This rearrangement joins TRBV11-2 to TRBJ2-2; 8 bases match TRBD2. V trimming: 1 base; J trimming: 0 bases; junction bases outside the gene matches: 7. The CDR3 length is 18 residues. CDR1 and CDR2 (germline): SGHAT, FQNNGV. The CDR3 coding sequence is TGTGCCAGCAGCTTAGTAGGGCGCGGGAGGCCGAACACCGGGGAGCTGTTTTTT. The encoded protein is CASSLVGRGRPNTGELFF.

V usage is TRBV29-1 and J usage is TRBJ2-1; 9 bases fit TRBD1. Germline CDR1 reads SQVTM; CDR2 reads ANQGSEA. The CDR3 consists of 14 residues. Unmatched junction bases numbered 1, after V lost 3 bases and J lost 1 base. In nucleotides, the CDR3 is TGCAGCGTTGACGGGACAGGGTCCTACAATGAGCAGTTCTTC. Amino acids: CSVDGTGSYNEQFF.

This chain joins TRBV20-1 and TRBJ2-7, with 7 bases matching TRBD1. J lost 2 bases, V lost 3 bases, and 7 bases had no gene match. The CDR3 has 14 amino acids. CDR1 DFQATT and CDR2 SNEGSKA come from the germline V gene (reference sequence). CDR3 DNA sequence: TGCAGTGCTAGTGGACAGGCGAAGACCTACGAGCAGTACTTC. Translation: CSASGQAKTYEQYF.

This clonotype was observed once. J is TRBJ2-5 and V is TRBV5-1, with 7 bases matching TRBD1. The CDR3 runs to 14 residues. With V trimmed by 2 bases and J by 1 base, 2 bases remained unmatched. CDR1 is SGHRS, CDR2 YFSETQ, per germline. CDR3 loop: CASSFQGVQETQYF. The CDR3 DNA is TGCGCCAGCAGCTTCCAGGGGGTCCAAGAGACCCAGTACTTC.

The genes are TRBV12-3 or TRBV12-4 and TRBJ2-3; D remains unclear. V shed 3 bases and J shed 4 bases, with 2 bases lying between them. The CDR3 is 11 residues long. This CDR3 reads CASSFADTQYF. The CDR3 DNA follows: TGTGCCAGCAGTTTCGCAGATACGCAGTATTTT.

The gene calls are TRBV5-1 and TRBJ2-7; 9 bases line up with TRBD1. In germline, CDR1 is SGHRS, CDR2 YFSETQ. This CDR3 spans 14 amino acids. Trimming cost V 0 bases and J 5 bases; bases outside gene matches: 3. CDR3 in amino acids: CASSLGQGGNEQYF. CDR3 bases: TGCGCCAGCAGCTTGGGACAGGGGGGCAACGAGCAGTACTTC.

The chain is built from TRBV5-1 and TRBJ2-7; 8 nucleotides line up with TRBD2. This CDR3 is 13 amino acids long. V shed 2 bases, J shed 3 bases, and the junction held 1 base outside the gene matches. Germline V gene sequence: CDR1 SGHRS, CDR2 YFSETQ. The CDR3, as DNA: TGCGCCAGCAGCTTTAGCGGGATCTACGAGCAGTACTTC. Residues: CASSFSGIYEQYF.

This clonotype was detected a few times. The chain uses TRBV29-1 and TRBJ1-1; a weak D match, TRBD1 (6 bases). CDR1 is SQVTM, CDR2 ANQGSEA, per germline. The V gene lost 6 bases and the J gene lost 0 bases, with 14 bases spanning the gap. This CDR3 comprises 14 residues. The CDR3 DNA follows: TGCAGCGTAACCAGGACAGTCATGAACACTGAAGCTTTCTTT. The encoded protein is CSVTRTVMNTEAFF. Drawing the rest from reference TRBV29-1 and TRBJ1-1, the complete variable domain is SAVISQKPSRDICQRGTSLTIQCQVDSQVTMMFWYRQQPGQSLTLIATANQGSEATYESGFVIDKFPISRPNLTFSTLTVSNMSPEDSSIYLCSVTRTVMNTEAFFGQGTRLTVV.

The V gene is TRBV20-1, the J gene TRBJ2-3; unclear D gene. Trimming pared 1 base from V and 4 bases from J, leaving 0 bases between. The CDR3 loop spans 10 amino acids. Per germline, CDR1 DFQATT and CDR2 SNEGSKA (reference sequence). CDR3 bases: TGCAGTGCTAGAGCAGATACGCAGTATTTT. It is translated as CSARADTQYF.

The CDR3 reads CAWSREGGAGYYGYTF. Written as DNA, the CDR3 is TGTGCCTGGAGTCGCGAGGGGGGGGCAGGCTACTATGGCTACACCTTC. The rearrangement links TRBV30 to TRBJ1-2; possibly TRBD1 for D (6 bases). From germline, CDR1 is GTSNPN and CDR2 SVGIG (reference sequence). The CDR3 covers 16 residues. The V and J ends lost 2 bases and 3 bases respectively, with 19 bases between them.

The rearrangement uses TRBV12-3 or TRBV12-4 and TRBJ2-3; D remains unclear. The CDR3 length is 11 residues. V lost 2 bases and J lost 6, with 3 bases in between. CDR3 DNA: TGTGCCAGCAGTTTATCGGATACGCAGTATTTT. This translates into CASSLSDTQYF.

This clonotype was counted a single time. This sequence joins TRBV29-1 and TRBJ2-3; D is unresolved. Germline V gene sequence: CDR1 SQVTM, CDR2 ANQGSEA. V shed 5 bases and J shed 4 bases, with 13 bases lying between them. This CDR3 region has 13 residues. As DNA, the CDR3 is TGCAGCGTTTCCTCCACGAGGCCAGATACGCAGTATTTT. Amino acids: CSVSSTRPDTQYF.

V is TRBV4-2 and J is TRBJ2-6; D possibly matches TRBD1 or TRBD2 (5 bases each). The CDR3 runs 21 residues. Germline-derived CDR1 and CDR2 are LGHNA and YNFKEQ. V dropped 4 bases and J dropped 0 bases, with 25 bases sitting between them. This chain's CDR3 is CASSRSNSPGRRSSGANVLTF. The CDR3 DNA reads as TGTGCCAGCAGCCGCTCCAATTCCCCGGGACGTAGAAGCTCTGGGGCCAACGTCCTGACTTTC.

The chain recombines TRBV5-4 with TRBJ2-5; possibly TRBD1 for D (7 bases). This CDR3 spans 14 amino acids. Trimming shortened V by 0 bases and J by 3 bases, and 9 bases separated the two germline ends. Germline V gene sequence: CDR1 SGHNT, CDR2 YYREEE (reference sequence). In DNA, the CDR3 is TGTGCCAGCAGCTTGGCCAGGGGGGAAGAGACCCAGTACTTC. This gives the protein CASSLARGEETQYF. Looking up the rest from reference TRBV5-4 and TRBJ2-5 gives the full variable domain: ETGVTQSPTHLIKTRGQQVTLRCSSQSGHNTVSWYQQALGQGPQFIFQYYREEENGRGNFPPRFSGLQFPNYSSELNVNALELDDSALYLCASSLARGEETQYFGPGTRLLVL.

The CDR3: CASSRGQENNEQFF. The CDR3 nucleotides are TGTGCCAGCAGCCGAGGACAGGAAAACAATGAGCAGTTCTTC. The chain employs TRBV7-3 and TRBJ2-1, with 7 bases identical to TRBD1. The CDR3 is 14 residues long. Germline V gene lookup returns CDR1 SGHTA and CDR2 FQGTGA. V shed 5 bases, J shed 5 bases, and the junction held 6 bases outside the gene matches. Looking up the rest from reference TRBV7-3 and TRBJ2-1 gives the full variable domain: GAGVSQTPSNKVTEKGKYVELRCDPISGHTALYWYRQSLGQGPEFLIYFQGTGAADDSGLPNDRFFAVRPEGSVSTLKIQRTERGDSAVYLCASSRGQENNEQFFGPGTRLTVL.

The V call is TRBV6-2 or TRBV6-3, the J call TRBJ2-1; D is ambiguous. Germline-derived CDR1 and CDR2 are MNHEY and SVGEGT. The V end lost 6 bases, the J end lost 4 bases, and 10 bases lay between the germline ends. This CDR3 is 13 amino acids long. The CDR3 loop reads CASSSLRYNEQFF. The DNA of the CDR3 is TGTGCCAGCAGCTCCCTTCGGTACAATGAGCAGTTCTTC.

The chain carries TRBV28 and TRBJ2-2; the D gene is possibly TRBD2 (6 bases). In germline, CDR1 is MDHEN, CDR2 SYDVKM. CDR3 length equals 12 residues. Trimming pared 10 bases from V and 3 bases from J, leaving 9 bases between. The CDR3 bases are TGTGCCACGGGGAGGTACACCGGGGAGCTGTTTTTT. Its protein is CATGRYTGELFF.

The chain couples TRBV11-2 to TRBJ2-1, with a tentative D call TRBD1 (5 bases). This CDR3 comprises 14 residues. The V gene's germline CDR1 is SGHAT and CDR2 FQNNGV. V lost 4 bases and J 2 bases, leaving 9 bases between the germline ends. The CDR3 reads CASSSGQAYNEQFF. DNA for the CDR3: TGTGCCAGCAGCTCCGGACAAGCCTACAATGAGCAGTTCTTC.

A few counts support this clonotype. The chain combines TRBV28 with TRBJ2-3; D is unclear. The germline gives CDR1 MDHEN, CDR2 SYDVKM. The CDR3 consists of 12 residues. V was shortened by 2 bases and J by 4 bases, with 4 bases between the two germline ends. CDR3 nucleotide sequence: TGTGCCAGCAGTTTACGGGCAGATACGCAGTATTTT. This translates into CASSLRADTQYF.